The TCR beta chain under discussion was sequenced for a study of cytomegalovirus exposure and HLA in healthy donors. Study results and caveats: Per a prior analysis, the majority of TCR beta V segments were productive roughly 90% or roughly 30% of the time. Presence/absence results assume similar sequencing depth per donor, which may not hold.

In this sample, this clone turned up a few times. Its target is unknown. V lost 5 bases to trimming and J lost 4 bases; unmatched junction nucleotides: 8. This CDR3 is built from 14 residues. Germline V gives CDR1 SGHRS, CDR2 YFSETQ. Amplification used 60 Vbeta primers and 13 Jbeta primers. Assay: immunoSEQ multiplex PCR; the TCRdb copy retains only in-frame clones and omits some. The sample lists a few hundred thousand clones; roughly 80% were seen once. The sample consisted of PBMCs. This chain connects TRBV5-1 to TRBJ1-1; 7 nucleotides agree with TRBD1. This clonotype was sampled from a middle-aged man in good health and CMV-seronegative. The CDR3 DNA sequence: TGCGCCAGCAGAACACAGGGGTCGGGCACTGAAGCTTTCTTT. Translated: CASRTQGSGTEAFF.